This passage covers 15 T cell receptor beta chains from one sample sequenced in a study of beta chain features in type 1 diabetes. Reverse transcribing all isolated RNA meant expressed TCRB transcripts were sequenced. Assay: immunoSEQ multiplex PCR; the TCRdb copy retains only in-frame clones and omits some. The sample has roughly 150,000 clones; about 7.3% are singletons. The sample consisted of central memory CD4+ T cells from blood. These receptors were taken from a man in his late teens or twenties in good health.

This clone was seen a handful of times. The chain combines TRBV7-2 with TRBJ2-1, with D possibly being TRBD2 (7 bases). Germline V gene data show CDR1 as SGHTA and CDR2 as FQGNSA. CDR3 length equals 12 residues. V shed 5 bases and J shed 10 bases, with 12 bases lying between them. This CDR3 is CASSLRGGEQFF. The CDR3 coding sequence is TGTGCCAGCAGCCTAAGGGGGGGGGAGCAGTTCTTC.

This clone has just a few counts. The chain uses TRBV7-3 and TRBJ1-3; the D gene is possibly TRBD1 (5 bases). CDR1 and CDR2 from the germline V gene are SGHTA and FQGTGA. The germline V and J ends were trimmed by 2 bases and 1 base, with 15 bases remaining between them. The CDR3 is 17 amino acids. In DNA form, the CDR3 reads TGTGCCAGCAGCTTAGACGGGGCGGGAGTGTCTGGAAACACCATATATTTT. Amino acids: CASSLDGAGVSGNTIYF.

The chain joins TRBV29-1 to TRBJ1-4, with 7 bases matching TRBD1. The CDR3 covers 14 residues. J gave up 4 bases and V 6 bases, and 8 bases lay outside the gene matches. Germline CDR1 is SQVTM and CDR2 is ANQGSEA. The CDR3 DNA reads TGCAGCGTGCAGATCGGACAGGTTAATGAAAAACTGTTTTTT. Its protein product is CSVQIGQVNEKLFF. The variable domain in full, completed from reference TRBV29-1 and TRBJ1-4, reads SAVISQKPSRDICQRGTSLTIQCQVDSQVTMMFWYRQQPGQSLTLIATANQGSEATYESGFVIDKFPISRPNLTFSTLTVSNMSPEDSSIYLCSVQIGQVNEKLFFGSGTQLSVL.

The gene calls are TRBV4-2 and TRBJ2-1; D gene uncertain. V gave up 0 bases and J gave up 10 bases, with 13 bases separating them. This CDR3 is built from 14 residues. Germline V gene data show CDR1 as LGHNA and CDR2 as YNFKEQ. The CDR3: CASSQDTPTGEQFF. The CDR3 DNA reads TGTGCCAGCAGCCAAGATACGCCCACCGGGGAGCAGTTCTTC.

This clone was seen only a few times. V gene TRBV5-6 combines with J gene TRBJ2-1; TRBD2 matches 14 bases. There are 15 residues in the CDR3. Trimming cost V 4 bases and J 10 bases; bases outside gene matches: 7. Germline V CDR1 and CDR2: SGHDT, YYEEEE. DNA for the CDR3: TGTGCCAGCAGCCCGGGGACTAGCGGGGGCCTAGAGCAGTTCTTC. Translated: CASSPGTSGGLEQFF.

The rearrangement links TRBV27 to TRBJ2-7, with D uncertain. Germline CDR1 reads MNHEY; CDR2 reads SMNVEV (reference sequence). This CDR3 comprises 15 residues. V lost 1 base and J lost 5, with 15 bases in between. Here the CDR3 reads CASSLWSAGPNEQYF. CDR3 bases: TGTGCCAGCAGTTTATGGTCTGCAGGTCCCAACGAGCAGTACTTC.

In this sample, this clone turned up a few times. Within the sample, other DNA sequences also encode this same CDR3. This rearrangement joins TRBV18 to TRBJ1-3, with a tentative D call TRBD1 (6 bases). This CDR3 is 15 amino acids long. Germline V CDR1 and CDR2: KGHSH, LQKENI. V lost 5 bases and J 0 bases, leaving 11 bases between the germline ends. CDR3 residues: CASSWDTSSGNTIYF. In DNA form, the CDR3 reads TGTGCCAGCTCATGGGACACTAGCTCTGGAAACACCATATATTTT.

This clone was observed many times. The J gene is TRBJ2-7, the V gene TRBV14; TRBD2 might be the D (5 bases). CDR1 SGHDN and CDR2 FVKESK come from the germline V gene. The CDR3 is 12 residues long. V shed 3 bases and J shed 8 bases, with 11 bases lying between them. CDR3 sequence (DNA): TGTGCCAGCAGCCATGGTCTAGCCAAGCAGTACTTC. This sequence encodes CASSHGLAKQYF.

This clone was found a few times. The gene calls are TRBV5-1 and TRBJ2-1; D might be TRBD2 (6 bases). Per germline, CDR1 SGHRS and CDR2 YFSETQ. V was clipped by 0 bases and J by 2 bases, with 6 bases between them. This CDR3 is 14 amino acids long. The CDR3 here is CASSLGGAYNEQFF. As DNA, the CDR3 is TGCGCCAGCAGCTTGGGCGGGGCCTACAATGAGCAGTTCTTC.

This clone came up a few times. The CDR3 sequence: CASGTWAGGNEKLFF. The CDR3 nucleotides read TGTGCCAGCGGAACTTGGGCAGGGGGTAATGAAAAACTGTTTTTT. The gene calls are TRBV28 and TRBJ1-4; 7 bases agree with TRBD1. After removal of 8 bases from V and 4 bases from J, the junction contained 10 bases not matched to a gene. CDR1 is MDHEN, CDR2 SYDVKM, per germline. This CDR3 spans 15 amino acids.

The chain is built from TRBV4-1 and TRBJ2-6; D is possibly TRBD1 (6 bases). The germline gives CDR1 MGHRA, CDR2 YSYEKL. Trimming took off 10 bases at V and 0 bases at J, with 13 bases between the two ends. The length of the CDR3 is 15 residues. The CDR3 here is CATAPRGSGANVLTF. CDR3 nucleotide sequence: TGCGCCACCGCGCCCAGGGGCTCTGGGGCCAACGTCCTGACTTTC.

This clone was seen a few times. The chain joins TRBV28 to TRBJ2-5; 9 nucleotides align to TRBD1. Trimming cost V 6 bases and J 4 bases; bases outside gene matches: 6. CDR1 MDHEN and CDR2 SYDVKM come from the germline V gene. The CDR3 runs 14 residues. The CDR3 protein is CASRMTGGLETQYF. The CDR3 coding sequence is TGTGCCAGCAGAATGACAGGGGGATTAGAGACCCAGTACTTC.

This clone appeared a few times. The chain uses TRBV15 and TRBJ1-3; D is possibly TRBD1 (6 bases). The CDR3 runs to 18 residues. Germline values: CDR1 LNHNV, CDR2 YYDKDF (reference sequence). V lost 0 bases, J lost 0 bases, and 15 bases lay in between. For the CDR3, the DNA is TGTGCCACCAGCAGAGACCTTGGGGGCAGAAGCTCTGGAAACACCATATATTTT. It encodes CATSRDLGGRSSGNTIYF.

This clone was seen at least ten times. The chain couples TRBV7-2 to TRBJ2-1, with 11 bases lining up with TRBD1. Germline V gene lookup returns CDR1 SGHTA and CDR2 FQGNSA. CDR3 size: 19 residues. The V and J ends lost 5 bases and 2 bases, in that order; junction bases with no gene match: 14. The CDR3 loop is CASSQPLRPGQGAYNEQFF. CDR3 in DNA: TGTGCCAGCAGCCAACCCCTCCGTCCGGGACAGGGGGCCTACAATGAGCAGTTCTTC.

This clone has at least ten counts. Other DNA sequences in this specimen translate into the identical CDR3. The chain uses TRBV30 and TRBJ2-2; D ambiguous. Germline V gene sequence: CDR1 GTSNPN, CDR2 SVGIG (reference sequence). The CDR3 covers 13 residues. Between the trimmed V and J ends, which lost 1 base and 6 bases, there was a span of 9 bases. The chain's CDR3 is CAWSGQIPGELFF. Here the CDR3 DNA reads TGTGCCTGGAGTGGCCAGATTCCCGGGGAGCTGTTTTTT.